Detailed here is one T cell receptor (beta chain). This sample is part of a study of blood T cell repertoires in COVID-19. Only in-frame clones appear in the TCRdb table, and some are missing; sequencing was by immunoSEQ multiplex PCR. The sample includes 100,000 to 150,000 clones, about 93% of them seen just once. Germline assignment: CDR1 MNHEY and CDR2 SVGAGI. The CDR3 runs 15 residues. V was clipped by 4 bases and J by 4 bases, with 16 bases between them. This sequence originates from a man over 45 with COVID-19, enrolled during active disease. The sequenced material came from peripheral blood. The chain recombines TRBV6-5 with TRBJ1-1; tentative D call: TRBD1 (5 bases). CDR3 sequence (DNA): TGTGCCAGCAGTTCTCCGGGGGGAGCCGTCACTGAAGCTTTCTTT. The encoded protein is CASSSPGGAVTEAFF.